The rows below give T cell receptor beta chains drawn from one sample of a study of identical twins. Each CDR3 protein gets one entry after TCRdb re-called the 5' RACE reads with MiXCR. The sample includes approximately 530,000 distinct CDR3 sequences, around 20% of them seen just once. These data are also associated with another study on yellow fever vaccine responses in identical twins.

The sample comprised CD4+ T cells sorted from blood. The receptors shown here come from a woman younger than 35 in good health. CDR3s include the opening cysteine and the closing phenylalanine or tryptophan. Fields, in order: J gene, clone size, V gene, D gene, CDR3 protein, CDR3 DNA. The D gene is left open where the match is weak. Size tells how often a clone was seen (once, few, many) or the class of an expanded clone, and some rows leave it out.

j_call: TRBJ2-2; clone_size: few; v_call: TRBV5-6; d_call: TRBD1; cdr3_aa: CASSLVRRDRGRTGELFF; cdr3_nt: TGTGCCAGCAGCTTGGTGCGACGGGACAGGGGGCGCACCGGGGAGCTGTTTTTT
j_call: TRBJ2-2; clone_size: few; v_call: TRBV14; d_call: -; cdr3_aa: CASSHRLVVSGELFF; cdr3_nt: TGTGCCAGCAGCCACCGACTAGTGGTCTCCGGGGAGCTGTTTTTT
j_call: TRBJ2-3; clone_size: few; v_call: TRBV20-1; d_call: TRBD2; cdr3_aa: CSGGGGRTDTQYF; cdr3_nt: TGCAGTGGTGGCGGGGGGCGCACAGATACGCAGTATTTT
j_call: TRBJ1-2; clone_size: -; v_call: TRBV12-3/TRBV12-4; d_call: -; cdr3_aa: CASSPIGGVNGYTF; cdr3_nt: TGTGCCAGCAGTCCCATAGGGGGGGTAAATGGCTACACCTTC
j_call: TRBJ2-1; clone_size: -; v_call: TRBV4-1; d_call: TRBD2; cdr3_aa: CASSQNYGLAGGSFYNEQFF; cdr3_nt: TGCGCCAGCAGCCAGAATTACGGACTAGCGGGAGGGTCCTTCTACAATGAGCAGTTCTTC
j_call: TRBJ2-1; clone_size: few; v_call: TRBV11-2; d_call: TRBD2; cdr3_aa: CASSLGNSGGINEQFF; cdr3_nt: TGTGCCAGCAGCTTAGGGAATAGCGGGGGTATCAATGAGCAGTTCTTC
j_call: TRBJ2-3; clone_size: few; v_call: TRBV4-2; d_call: TRBD2; cdr3_aa: CASSPGPAGGGTDTQYF; cdr3_nt: TGTGCCAGCAGCCCTGGCCCAGCGGGAGGGGGAACAGATACGCAGTATTTT
j_call: TRBJ2-2; clone_size: few; v_call: TRBV6-1; d_call: -; cdr3_aa: CASSEGTGANTGELFF; cdr3_nt: TGTGCCAGCAGTGAAGGAACAGGAGCGAACACCGGGGAGCTGTTTTTT
j_call: TRBJ2-1; clone_size: few; v_call: TRBV20-1; d_call: TRBD1; cdr3_aa: CSARRGQPYNEQFF; cdr3_nt: TGCAGTGCTAGGAGGGGACAGCCCTACAATGAGCAGTTCTTC
j_call: TRBJ2-3; clone_size: few; v_call: TRBV5-6; d_call: TRBD2; cdr3_aa: CASSLGLAGARYADTQYF; cdr3_nt: TGTGCCAGCAGCTTGGGACTAGCGGGCGCAAGGTACGCGGATACGCAGTATTTT
j_call: TRBJ2-5; clone_size: few; v_call: TRBV24-1; d_call: -; cdr3_aa: CATSTGTGIETQYF; cdr3_nt: TGTGCCACCAGTACCGGGACCGGAATAGAGACCCAGTACTTC
j_call: TRBJ1-5; clone_size: -; v_call: TRBV20-1; d_call: TRBD1; cdr3_aa: CSAASGQGGQPQHF; cdr3_nt: TGCAGTGCCGCCTCGGGACAGGGGGGCCAGCCCCAGCATTTT
j_call: TRBJ1-4; clone_size: few; v_call: TRBV28; d_call: TRBD1; cdr3_aa: CASSTGTGIREKLFF; cdr3_nt: TGTGCCAGCAGCACCGGGACAGGGATCCGTGAAAAACTGTTTTTT
j_call: TRBJ2-1; clone_size: -; v_call: TRBV4-1; d_call: -; cdr3_aa: CASSRGPRDEQFF; cdr3_nt: TGCGCCAGCAGCCGTGGGCCGAGGGATGAGCAGTTCTTC
j_call: TRBJ2-5; clone_size: few; v_call: TRBV5-1; d_call: TRBD2; cdr3_aa: CASSGLTSGEQETQYF; cdr3_nt: TGCGCCAGCAGCGGCCTGACTAGCGGGGAACAAGAGACCCAGTACTTC
j_call: TRBJ2-1; clone_size: many; v_call: TRBV12-3/TRBV12-4; d_call: TRBD2; cdr3_aa: CASSRRTSGQVYNEQFF; cdr3_nt: TGTGCCAGCAGTCGAAGGACTAGCGGCCAGGTCTACAATGAGCAGTTCTTC
j_call: TRBJ2-1; clone_size: -; v_call: TRBV27; d_call: -; cdr3_aa: CASSPRGENEQFF; cdr3_nt: TGTGCCAGCAGTCCTAGGGGCGAGAATGAGCAGTTCTTC
j_call: TRBJ2-3; clone_size: -; v_call: TRBV5-1; d_call: -; cdr3_aa: CASSPGGPADTQYF; cdr3_nt: TGCGCCAGCAGCCCCGGGGGGCCGGCAGATACGCAGTATTTT
j_call: TRBJ1-2; clone_size: few; v_call: TRBV12-3/TRBV12-4; d_call: -; cdr3_aa: CASSPSVIGVYTF; cdr3_nt: TGTGCCAGCAGCCCTAGCGTGATCGGGGTCTACACCTTC
j_call: TRBJ1-6; clone_size: few; v_call: TRBV27; d_call: -; cdr3_aa: CASSFIQSSYNSPLHF; cdr3_nt: TGTGCCAGCAGTTTCATACAGAGCTCCTATAATTCACCCCTCCACTTT
j_call: TRBJ1-2; clone_size: -; v_call: TRBV9; d_call: -; cdr3_aa: CASSGREISYGYTF; cdr3_nt: TGTGCCAGCAGCGGGAGGGAAATCAGCTATGGCTACACCTTC
j_call: TRBJ2-1; clone_size: -; v_call: TRBV12-3/TRBV12-4; d_call: -; cdr3_aa: CASSFQGNNIQFF; cdr3_nt: TGTGCCAGCAGTTTTCAGGGTAATAACATTCAGTTCTTC
j_call: TRBJ2-5; clone_size: -; v_call: TRBV20-1; d_call: -; cdr3_aa: CSARQDFQETQYF; cdr3_nt: TGCAGTGCTAGACAAGACTTCCAAGAGACCCAGTACTTC
j_call: TRBJ2-5; clone_size: many; v_call: TRBV2; d_call: -; cdr3_aa: CASRASGETQYF; cdr3_nt: TGTGCCAGCAGGGCTAGTGGAGAGACCCAGTACTTC
j_call: TRBJ2-2; clone_size: -; v_call: TRBV12-5; d_call: TRBD1; cdr3_aa: CASGAPGGFDTGELFF; cdr3_nt: TGTGCTAGTGGTGCACCAGGGGGCTTCGACACCGGGGAGCTGTTTTTT
j_call: TRBJ2-5; clone_size: -; v_call: TRBV9; d_call: TRBD1; cdr3_aa: CASSAGTDGTQYF; cdr3_nt: TGTGCCAGCAGCGCCGGGACAGATGGGACCCAGTACTTC
j_call: TRBJ2-2; clone_size: few; v_call: TRBV7-9; d_call: -; cdr3_aa: CASSLVPGENTGELFF; cdr3_nt: TGTGCCAGCAGCTTAGTACCCGGGGAGAACACCGGGGAGCTGTTTTTT
j_call: TRBJ2-1; clone_size: -; v_call: TRBV6-2/TRBV6-3; d_call: TRBD2; cdr3_aa: CASSNPSGHNEQFF; cdr3_nt: TGTGCCAGCAGTAACCCTAGCGGTCACAATGAGCAGTTCTTC
j_call: TRBJ2-1; clone_size: -; v_call: TRBV12-3/TRBV12-4; d_call: -; cdr3_aa: CASSPHLLLGQFF; cdr3_nt: TGTGCCAGCAGTCCTCACCTTTTATTAGGGCAGTTCTTC
j_call: TRBJ2-2; clone_size: few; v_call: TRBV5-6; d_call: -; cdr3_aa: CASSFTSAGELFF; cdr3_nt: TGTGCCAGCAGCTTCACTAGTGCCGGGGAGCTGTTTTTT
j_call: TRBJ2-7; clone_size: few; v_call: TRBV11-3; d_call: TRBD2; cdr3_aa: CASSAAGTSGSDEQYF; cdr3_nt: TGTGCCAGCAGCGCAGCCGGGACTAGCGGGAGCGACGAGCAGTACTTC
j_call: TRBJ1-2; clone_size: few; v_call: TRBV7-2; d_call: -; cdr3_aa: CASSPHQDYGYTF; cdr3_nt: TGTGCCAGCAGCCCCCATCAAGACTATGGCTACACCTTC
j_call: TRBJ2-5; clone_size: -; v_call: TRBV2; d_call: -; cdr3_aa: CASSEPGQTQYF; cdr3_nt: TGTGCCAGCAGTGAACCGGGACAAACCCAGTACTTC
j_call: TRBJ2-7; clone_size: few; v_call: TRBV9; d_call: -; cdr3_aa: CASSVATAGEQYF; cdr3_nt: TGTGCCAGCAGCGTAGCTACCGCGGGTGAGCAGTACTTC
j_call: TRBJ1-2; clone_size: -; v_call: TRBV15; d_call: -; cdr3_aa: CATSRDLSVNYGYTF; cdr3_nt: TGTGCCACCAGCAGAGATCTGTCGGTTAACTATGGCTACACCTTC
j_call: TRBJ2-7; clone_size: once; v_call: TRBV12-3/TRBV12-4; d_call: TRBD2; cdr3_aa: CASRESGRSYEQYF; cdr3_nt: TGTGCCAGCAGGGAGAGCGGGAGGTCCTACGAGCAGTACTTC
j_call: TRBJ2-7; clone_size: -; v_call: TRBV29-1; d_call: -; cdr3_aa: CSVGISKGEQYF; cdr3_nt: TGCAGCGTTGGTATTAGCAAGGGCGAGCAGTACTTC
j_call: TRBJ1-3; clone_size: -; v_call: TRBV7-8; d_call: -; cdr3_aa: CASSSYGVSGNTIYF; cdr3_nt: TGTGCCAGCAGCTCCTATGGGGTCTCTGGAAACACCATATATTTT
j_call: TRBJ2-7; clone_size: many; v_call: TRBV3-1; d_call: -; cdr3_aa: CASSQSSSYEQYF; cdr3_nt: TGTGCCAGCAGCCAATCATCCTCATACGAGCAGTACTTC
j_call: TRBJ2-1; clone_size: -; v_call: TRBV28; d_call: -; cdr3_aa: CASSGRDHSYNEQFF; cdr3_nt: TGTGCCAGCAGTGGCCGGGACCACTCCTACAATGAGCAGTTCTTC
j_call: TRBJ2-1; clone_size: few; v_call: TRBV6-1; d_call: TRBD1; cdr3_aa: CASGRDRGLYEQFF; cdr3_nt: TGTGCCAGCGGCCGGGACAGGGGGTTGTATGAGCAGTTCTTC
j_call: TRBJ2-7; clone_size: few; v_call: TRBV12-3/TRBV12-4; d_call: TRBD2; cdr3_aa: CASRLSGRAYEQYF; cdr3_nt: TGTGCCAGCAGACTTAGCGGGAGGGCCTACGAGCAGTACTTC
j_call: TRBJ1-3; clone_size: few; v_call: TRBV5-1; d_call: -; cdr3_aa: CASSSGGGRFSGNTIYF; cdr3_nt: TGCGCCAGCAGCTCCGGTGGGGGGCGGTTCTCTGGAAACACCATATATTTT
j_call: TRBJ2-5; clone_size: few; v_call: TRBV20-1; d_call: -; cdr3_aa: CSAAGQYQETQYF; cdr3_nt: TGCAGTGCTGCCGGACAGTACCAAGAGACCCAGTACTTC
j_call: TRBJ1-3; clone_size: few; v_call: TRBV12-3/TRBV12-4; d_call: -; cdr3_aa: CASSSGVISGNTIYF; cdr3_nt: TGTGCCAGCAGTTCCGGGGTTATCTCTGGAAACACCATATATTTT
j_call: TRBJ2-5; clone_size: few; v_call: TRBV10-3; d_call: -; cdr3_aa: CAISESTQETQYF; cdr3_nt: TGTGCCATCAGTGAGTCGACCCAAGAGACCCAGTACTTC
j_call: TRBJ1-1; clone_size: -; v_call: TRBV15; d_call: TRBD1; cdr3_aa: CATSTIQGYTEAFF; cdr3_nt: TGTGCCACCAGCACCATACAGGGGTACACTGAAGCTTTCTTT
j_call: TRBJ2-1; clone_size: -; v_call: TRBV10-1; d_call: -; cdr3_aa: CASSEVGGSNEQFF; cdr3_nt: TGCGCCAGCAGTGAGGTGGGAGGTAGCAATGAGCAGTTCTTC
j_call: TRBJ2-1; clone_size: -; v_call: TRBV20-1; d_call: -; cdr3_aa: CSSLEIGQEFF; cdr3_nt: TGCAGTTCGCTAGAGATCGGGCAAGAGTTCTTC
j_call: TRBJ2-4; clone_size: -; v_call: TRBV7-9; d_call: -; cdr3_aa: CASSLGQFPYF; cdr3_nt: TGTGCCAGCAGCTTAGGACAGTTCCCGTACTTC
j_call: TRBJ2-2; clone_size: -; v_call: TRBV12-3/TRBV12-4; d_call: TRBD1; cdr3_aa: CASSQKLGTGDTGELFF; cdr3_nt: TGTGCCAGCAGCCAAAAGTTAGGGACAGGGGACACCGGGGAGCTGTTTTTT
j_call: TRBJ2-3; clone_size: -; v_call: TRBV7-9; d_call: -; cdr3_aa: CASSFAGRSTTDTQYF; cdr3_nt: TGTGCCAGCAGCTTTGCTGGACGATCCACCACAGATACGCAGTATTTT